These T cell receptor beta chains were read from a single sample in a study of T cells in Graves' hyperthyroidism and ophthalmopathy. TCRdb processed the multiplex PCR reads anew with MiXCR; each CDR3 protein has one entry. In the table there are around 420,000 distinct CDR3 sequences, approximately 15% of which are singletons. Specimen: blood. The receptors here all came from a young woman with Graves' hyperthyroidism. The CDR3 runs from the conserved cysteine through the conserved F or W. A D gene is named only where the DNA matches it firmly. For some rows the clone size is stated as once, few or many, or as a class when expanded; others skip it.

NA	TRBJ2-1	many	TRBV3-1	CASSLGGLSYNEQFF	TGTGCCAGCAGCCTTGGCGGGCTCTCCTACAATGAGCAGTTCTTC
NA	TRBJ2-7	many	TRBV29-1	CSVAIGSGGLEQYF	TGCAGCGTTGCAATCGGGTCCGGGGGTCTCGAGCAGTACTTC
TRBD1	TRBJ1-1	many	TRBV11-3	CASSRGQQNTEAFF	TGTGCCAGCAGCCGGGGACAGCAGAACACTGAAGCTTTCTTT
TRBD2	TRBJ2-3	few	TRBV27	CASSLLLGGRGTDTQYF	TGTGCCAGCAGTTTACTCCTAGGCGGGAGGGGCACAGATACGCAGTATTTT
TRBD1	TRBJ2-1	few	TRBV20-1	CSARDVQGAYNEQFF	TGCAGTGCTAGAGATGTTCAGGGGGCATACAATGAGCAGTTCTTC
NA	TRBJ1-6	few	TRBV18	CASSPKERQGLNPPLHF	TGTGCCAGCTCACCAAAGGAACGGCAGGGGTTAAACCCACCCCTCCACTTT
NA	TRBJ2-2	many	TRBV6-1	CASTRDTSPGELFF	TGTGCCAGCACCCGGGACACTTCTCCCGGGGAGCTGTTTTTT
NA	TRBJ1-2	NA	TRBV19	CASSPSTGLPGYTF	TGTGCCAGTAGCCCATCTACAGGCCTGCCTGGCTACACCTTC
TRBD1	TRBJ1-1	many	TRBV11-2	CASSSVTGAHRGLPEAFF	TGTGCCAGCAGCTCCGTAACCGGGGCGCACAGGGGGCTCCCTGAAGCTTTCTTT
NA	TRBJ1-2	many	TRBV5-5	CASSLRGRYGYTF	TGTGCCAGCAGCTTGAGAGGGCGGTATGGCTACACCTTC
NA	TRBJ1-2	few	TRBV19	CASSIKLGGYTF	TGTGCCAGTAGTATTAAGTTGGGCGGCTACACCTTC
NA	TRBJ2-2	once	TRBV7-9	CASSSYIPTGGKPGELFF	TGTGCCAGCAGCTCATACATTCCGACCGGAGGGAAACCCGGGGAGCTGTTTTTT
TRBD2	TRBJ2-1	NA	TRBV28	CASSFTAPGGPEQFF	TGTGCCAGCAGCTTCACAGCCCCGGGGGGACCGGAGCAGTTCTTC
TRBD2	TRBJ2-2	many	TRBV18	CASSPVAGVPGELFF	TGTGCCAGCTCACCAGTTGCGGGAGTCCCCGGGGAGCTGTTTTTT
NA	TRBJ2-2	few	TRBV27	CASSSFGVRIELIAAGELFF	TGTGCCAGCAGCTCCTTCGGGGTTAGGATCGAACTGATAGCGGCCGGGGAGCTGTTTTTT
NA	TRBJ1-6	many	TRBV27	CASTDRGGADNSPLHF	TGTGCCAGCACCGATAGAGGGGGGGCGGATAATTCACCCCTCCACTTT
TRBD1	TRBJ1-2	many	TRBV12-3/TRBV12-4	CASSLNGQGGGYTF	TGTGCCAGCAGTTTAAACGGACAGGGGGGTGGCTACACCTTC
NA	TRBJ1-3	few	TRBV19	CASSGPRRASSGNTIYF	TGTGCCAGTAGTGGCCCCAGGAGGGCCTCCTCTGGAAACACCATATATTTT
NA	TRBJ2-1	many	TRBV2	CASSGLGGASSYNEQFF	TGTGCCAGCAGTGGTTTAGGCGGTGCTAGCTCCTACAATGAGCAGTTCTTC
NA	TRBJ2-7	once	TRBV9	CASSVNLGGYEQYF	TGTGCCAGCAGCGTCAACTTAGGGGGGTACGAGCAGTACTTC
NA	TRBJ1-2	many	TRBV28	CASTTQGANYGYTF	TGTGCCAGCACTACACAGGGCGCTAACTATGGCTACACCTTC
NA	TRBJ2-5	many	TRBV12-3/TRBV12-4	CASSLQLTQETQYF	TGTGCCAGCAGTTTGCAGCTCACTCAAGAGACCCAGTACTTC
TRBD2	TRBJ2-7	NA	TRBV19	CASSIDPGRDPGEQYF	TGTGCCAGTAGTATAGATCCGGGGAGGGATCCGGGGGAGCAGTACTTC
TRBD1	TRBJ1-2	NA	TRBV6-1	CASRHRRGLSWNYGYTF	TGTGCCAGCAGGCACCGCAGGGGGCTTTCATGGAACTATGGCTACACCTTC
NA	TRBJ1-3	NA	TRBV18	CASSPPSKSGNTIYF	TGTGCCAGCTCACCACCGTCCAAATCTGGAAACACCATATATTTT
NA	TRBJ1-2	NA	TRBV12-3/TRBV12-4	CASTQGDLWERPPYGYTF	TGTGCCAGCACGCAAGGGGACCTATGGGAGCGGCCCCCCTATGGCTACACCTTC
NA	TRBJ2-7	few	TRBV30	CAWSAGARDEQYF	TGTGCCTGGAGTGCGGGGGCCCGGGACGAGCAGTACTTC
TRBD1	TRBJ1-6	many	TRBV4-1	CASSQVRDSPNSPLHF	TGCGCCAGCAGCCAAGTAAGGGACAGCCCTAATTCACCCCTCCACTTT
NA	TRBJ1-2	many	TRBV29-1	CSAWGGGHGYTF	TGCAGCGCTTGGGGAGGGGGGCATGGCTACACCTTC
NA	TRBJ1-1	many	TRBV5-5	CASSLAGRYTEAFF	TGTGCCAGCAGCTTGGCCGGACGGTACACTGAAGCTTTCTTT
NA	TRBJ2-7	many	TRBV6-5	CASSYGQELYEQYF	TGTGCCAGCAGTTACGGGCAGGAATTATACGAGCAGTACTTC
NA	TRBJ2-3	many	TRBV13	CASSLAGRGTDTQYF	TGTGCCAGCAGCTTAGCGGGCAGGGGCACAGATACGCAGTATTTT
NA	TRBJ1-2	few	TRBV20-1	CSALRRGDNYGYTF	TGCAGTGCTCTGAGGCGGGGGGACAACTATGGCTACACCTTC
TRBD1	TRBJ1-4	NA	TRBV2	CASSGRDRGTEKLFF	TGTGCCAGCAGTGGCCGGGACAGGGGGACTGAAAAACTGTTTTTT
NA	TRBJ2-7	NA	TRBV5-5	CASSLRQVFPYEQYF	TGTGCCAGCAGCTTGAGACAGGTATTTCCCTACGAGCAGTACTTC
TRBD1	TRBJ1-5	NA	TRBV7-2	CASSLSTGGNNQPQHF	TGTGCCAGCAGCCTTTCGACAGGGGGGAACAATCAGCCCCAGCATTTT
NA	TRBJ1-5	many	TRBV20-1	CSASERAVNQPQHF	TGCAGTGCTAGCGAGAGGGCGGTCAATCAGCCCCAGCATTTT
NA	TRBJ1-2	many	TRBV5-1	CASSEGALANYGYTF	TGCGCCAGCAGTGAAGGTGCCCTAGCTAACTATGGCTACACCTTC
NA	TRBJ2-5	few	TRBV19	CASSIAVFQETQYF	TGTGCCAGTAGTATCGCGGTGTTTCAAGAGACCCAGTACTTC
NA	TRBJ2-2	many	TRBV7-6	CASSLGPAPNTGELFF	TGTGCCAGCAGCTTAGGACCCGCACCGAACACCGGGGAGCTGTTTTTT
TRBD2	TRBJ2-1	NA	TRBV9	CASSATSGRARSSYNEQFF	TGTGCCAGCAGCGCCACTAGCGGGAGGGCCCGCAGCTCCTACAATGAGCAGTTCTTC
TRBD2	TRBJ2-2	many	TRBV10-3	CAISESLAGVVTYTGELFF	TGTGCCATCAGTGAGTCGCTAGCGGGAGTAGTAACCTACACCGGGGAGCTGTTTTTT
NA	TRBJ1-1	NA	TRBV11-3	CASSLNSLANTEAFF	TGTGCCAGCAGCTTGAACAGTCTTGCGAACACTGAAGCTTTCTTT
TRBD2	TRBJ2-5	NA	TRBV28	CASSASWTSGDQETQYF	TGTGCCAGCAGTGCATCTTGGACTAGCGGGGATCAAGAGACCCAGTACTTC
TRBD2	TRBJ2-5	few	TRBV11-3	CASSPQALAGGVTQYF	TGTGCCAGCAGCCCTCAAGCACTAGCGGGGGGGGTGACCCAGTACTTC
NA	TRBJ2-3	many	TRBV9	CASSLTGLVADTQYF	TGTGCCAGCAGCTTGACCGGACTGGTGGCAGATACGCAGTATTTT
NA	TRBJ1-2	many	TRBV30	CAWRGGRDYYGYTF	TGTGCCTGGAGAGGCGGCAGAGACTACTATGGCTACACCTTC
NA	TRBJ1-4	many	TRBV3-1	CASSPGPGNEKLFF	TGTGCCAGCAGCCCCGGCCCAGGGAATGAAAAACTGTTTTTT
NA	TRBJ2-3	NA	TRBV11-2	CASSPAKASLYTDTQYF	TGTGCCAGCAGCCCGGCAAAGGCTAGTCTGTACACAGATACGCAGTATTTT
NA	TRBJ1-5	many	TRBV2	CASSPYSNQPQHF	TGTGCCAGCAGTCCCTACAGTAATCAGCCCCAGCATTTT
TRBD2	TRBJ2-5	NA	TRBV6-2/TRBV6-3	CASSGGTSGRKTQYF	TGTGCCAGCAGTGGCGGGACTAGCGGGAGGAAGACCCAGTACTTC
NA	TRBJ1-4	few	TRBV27	CASSFRASGWEKLFF	TGTGCCAGCAGCTTCCGGGCCTCCGGATGGGAAAAACTGTTTTTT
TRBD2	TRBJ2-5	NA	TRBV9	CASSVGGAQETQYF	TGTGCCAGCAGCGTGGGAGGGGCCCAAGAGACCCAGTACTTC
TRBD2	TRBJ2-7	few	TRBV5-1	CASSLAGTSGPGTYEQYF	TGCGCCAGCAGCTTGGCCGGGACTAGCGGACCCGGGACCTACGAGCAGTACTTC
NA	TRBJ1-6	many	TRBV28	CASSFYPARGWDSPLHF	TGTGCCAGCAGTTTCTACCCTGCACGGGGATGGGATTCACCCCTCCACTTT
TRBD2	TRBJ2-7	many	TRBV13	CASSSGLAGRTYEQYF	TGTGCCAGCAGCTCGGGACTAGCGGGGCGGACCTACGAGCAGTACTTC
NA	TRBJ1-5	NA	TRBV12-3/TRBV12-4	CASSLAGADNQPQHF	TGTGCCAGCAGTTTGGCCGGGGCGGACAATCAGCCCCAGCATTTT
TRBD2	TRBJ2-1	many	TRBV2	CASSGRTSGRGGRRNEQFF	TGTGCCAGCAGTGGCAGGACTAGCGGGAGAGGGGGGCGCCGCAATGAGCAGTTCTTC
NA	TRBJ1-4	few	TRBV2	CASSESRAGEKLFF	TGTGCCAGCAGTGAATCGAGAGCAGGTGAAAAACTGTTTTTT